A single sample gave rise to the 4 T cell receptor beta chains below, sequenced in a study of identical twins. One entry per CDR3 protein, called by TCRdb with MiXCR from the 5' RACE reads. This sample yields roughly 540,000 distinct CDR3 sequences, of which 22% are seen a single time; about 0.99% belongs to the top ten. This same sample was also taken into another study, of T cells expressing NK-cell markers.

The sample comprised CD4+ T cells sorted from blood. The receptors originated from a woman between 18 and 30 years old in good health.

V gene TRBV7-9 combines with J gene TRBJ2-7; D is possibly TRBD1 (5 bases). Germline V gene sequence: CDR1 SEHNR, CDR2 FQNEAQ (reference sequence). Trimming pared 7 bases from V and 9 bases from J, leaving 25 bases between. The length of the CDR3 is 15 residues. The CDR3 spells CASTLTTGAASMQYF. The CDR3 DNA sequence: TGTGCCAGCACCCTCACGACTGGGGCCGCGAGTATGCAGTACTTC.

This clonotype occurred a few times. The chain has TRBV20-1 and TRBJ2-7, with 9 bases lining up with TRBD1. The CDR3 extends over 16 amino acids. Unmatched junction bases numbered 13, after V lost 4 bases and J lost 3 bases. Germline V CDR1 and CDR2: DFQATT, SNEGSKA (reference sequence). The CDR3 reads CSATLYRGRSGYEQYF. CDR3 DNA sequence: TGCAGTGCTACACTCTACAGGGGGCGCTCCGGCTACGAGCAGTACTTC.

This clonotype was detected only a few times. The chain recombines TRBV18 with TRBJ2-1, with 7 nucleotides matching TRBD1. CDR1 is KGHSH, CDR2 LQKENI, per germline. The CDR3 runs to 16 residues. Trimming cost V 3 bases and J 4 bases; bases outside gene matches: 9. CDR3 DNA: TGTGCCAGCTCACCCAACAGGGGCGGTGATTACAATGAGCAGTTCTTC. It is translated as CASSPNRGGDYNEQFF.

In its sample, this clonotype was seen a few times. This chain uses TRBV10-1 with TRBJ2-2; no reliable D call. The length of the CDR3 is 14 residues. V was clipped by 3 bases and J by 4 bases, with 9 bases between them. CDR1 WNHNN and CDR2 SYGVQD come from the germline V gene (reference sequence). The CDR3: CASSDVSLTGELFF. The CDR3 region has the DNA TGCGCCAGCAGTGATGTTAGTCTCACCGGGGAGCTGTTTTTT.